This T cell receptor (beta chain) came from a study of identical twins. Overall study results and limits: The conclusions drew on cross-sectional statistical analysis instead of tracking the same donors.

In every case, the donor was a healthy Caucasian. Details on this clonotype: Its antigen remains unidentified.

Template switching created a universal primer site, and the cDNA included unique molecular identifiers. TCRdb fed the 5' RACE reads into MiXCR, producing one record per CDR3 protein. The sample carries around 340,000 distinct CDR3 sequences, 7% to 9.5% recorded once. The CDR3 loop spans 16 amino acids. Per the germline V gene, CDR1 is SGHRS and CDR2 is YFSETQ. J lost 6 bases, V lost 0 bases, and 10 bases had no gene match. The specimen sequenced was naive T cells sorted from blood. The chain carries TRBV5-1 and TRBJ2-5; the match to TRBD2 covers 8 bases. The origin of this receptor is a woman between 50 and 59 years old in good health. CDR3 sequence reads: CASSLEVAGIEKTQYF. In nucleotides, the CDR3 is TGCGCCAGCAGCTTGGAAGTAGCGGGGATCGAAAAGACCCAGTACTTC.